A selection of T cell receptor beta chains follows, all from one sample in a study of blood T cell repertoires in COVID-19. Assay used: immunoSEQ multiplex PCR; TCRdb lists only in-frame clones, some missing. The repertoire holds over 200,000 clones, with approximately 90% as singletons. Sequencing was done on a sample of peripheral blood. Receptors originate from a man in his thirties or forties with COVID-19, enrolled during active disease. Each CDR3 is given with its conserved first and last residue. The order of the fields is clone size, V gene, D gene, CDR3 length, J gene, CDR3 protein, CDR3 DNA. A D gene is named only where the DNA matches it firmly. Some rows have no size entry. The others give once, few or many, or a class for an expanded clone.

clone_size: NA; v_call: TRBV13; d_call: NA; cdr3_length: 16; j_call: TRBJ2-3; cdr3_aa: CASSQTYFLSTDTQYF; cdr3_nt: TGTGCCAGCAGCCAAACCTACTTTCTTAGCACAGATACGCAGTATTTT
clone_size: NA; v_call: TRBV19; d_call: NA; cdr3_length: 13; j_call: TRBJ1-6; cdr3_aa: CASRGNNNSPLHF; cdr3_nt: TGTGCCAGTCGCGGGAATAATAATTCACCCCTCCACTTT
clone_size: NA; v_call: TRBV4-2; d_call: TRBD1; cdr3_length: 21; j_call: TRBJ1-5; cdr3_aa: CASSQDLLGQGSSELNQPQHF; cdr3_nt: TGTGCCAGCAGCCAAGATTTATTGGGACAGGGTTCCTCCGAATTAAATCAGCCCCAGCATTTT
clone_size: NA; v_call: TRBV15; d_call: TRBD2; cdr3_length: 17; j_call: TRBJ2-3; cdr3_aa: CATSTELAGVGPDTQYF; cdr3_nt: TGTGCCACCAGCACTGAGCTAGCGGGAGTGGGGCCAGATACGCAGTATTTT
clone_size: NA; v_call: TRBV28; d_call: NA; cdr3_length: 15; j_call: TRBJ2-7; cdr3_aa: CASSPIDRDSYEQYF; cdr3_nt: TGTGCCAGCAGTCCGATAGACAGAGACTCCTACGAGCAGTACTTC
clone_size: once; v_call: TRBV9; d_call: TRBD2; cdr3_length: 16; j_call: TRBJ2-2; cdr3_aa: CASSVGGAGDAGELFF; cdr3_nt: TGTGCCAGCAGCGTAGGGGGAGCGGGAGATGCCGGGGAGCTGTTTTTT
clone_size: NA; v_call: TRBV6-6; d_call: TRBD1; cdr3_length: 13; j_call: TRBJ1-1; cdr3_aa: CASTGTGNTEAFF; cdr3_nt: TGTGCCAGCACCGGGACAGGGAACACTGAAGCTTTCTTT
clone_size: NA; v_call: TRBV18; d_call: NA; cdr3_length: 15; j_call: TRBJ1-3; cdr3_aa: CASSPQTDPGNTIYF; cdr3_nt: TGTGCCAGCTCCCCACAGACAGATCCTGGAAACACCATATATTTT
clone_size: NA; v_call: TRBV5-6; d_call: TRBD2; cdr3_length: 14; j_call: TRBJ2-1; cdr3_aa: CASSRSGGRNEQFF; cdr3_nt: TGTGCCAGCAGCCGTAGCGGGGGGCGGAATGAGCAGTTCTTC
clone_size: NA; v_call: TRBV9; d_call: TRBD1; cdr3_length: 14; j_call: TRBJ1-2; cdr3_aa: CASSVGAGGWGYTF; cdr3_nt: TGTGCCAGCAGCGTAGGGGCAGGGGGCTGGGGCTACACCTTC
clone_size: NA; v_call: TRBV4-1; d_call: NA; cdr3_length: 17; j_call: TRBJ1-3; cdr3_aa: CASSQDRRVAQGNTIYF; cdr3_nt: TGCGCCAGCAGCCAAGATCGCCGGGTCGCCCAGGGAAACACCATATATTTT
clone_size: few; v_call: TRBV30; d_call: NA; cdr3_length: 14; j_call: TRBJ1-5; cdr3_aa: CAWSVKGGNQPQHF; cdr3_nt: TGTGCCTGGAGTGTAAAGGGGGGCAATCAGCCCCAGCATTTT
clone_size: NA; v_call: TRBV3-1/TRBV3-2; d_call: NA; cdr3_length: 12; j_call: TRBJ2-7; cdr3_aa: CASSLWGDEQYF; cdr3_nt: TGTGCCAGCAGCCTTTGGGGGGACGAGCAGTACTTC
clone_size: NA; v_call: TRBV11-2; d_call: NA; cdr3_length: 15; j_call: TRBJ1-6; cdr3_aa: CASRSIQGSRSPLHF; cdr3_nt: TGTGCCAGCAGATCTATACAGGGAAGTCGTTCACCCCTCCACTTT
clone_size: NA; v_call: TRBV7-9; d_call: TRBD1; cdr3_length: 14; j_call: TRBJ2-7; cdr3_aa: CASSKTGGPYEQYF; cdr3_nt: TGTGCCAGCAGCAAAACAGGGGGTCCATACGAGCAGTACTTC
clone_size: few; v_call: TRBV12-3/TRBV12-4; d_call: NA; cdr3_length: 12; j_call: TRBJ1-2; cdr3_aa: CASSYTFYGYTF; cdr3_nt: TGTGCCAGCAGTTATACTTTCTATGGCTACACCTTC